Following are 9 T cell receptor beta chains from one sample sequenced in a study of T cells in Graves' hyperthyroidism and ophthalmopathy. RNA transcripts served as the template for amplifying TCR beta CDR3 regions. TCR CDR3 regions were first amplified by RT-PCR with HTBI primers. TCRdb reanalysed the multiplex PCR reads using MiXCR and keeps one entry per CDR3 protein. In the table there are 550,000 to 600,000 distinct CDR3 sequences, under 60% of which are singletons. The material sequenced was peripheral blood or thyroid tissue (not recorded which). The receptors were gathered from an adult woman with Graves' disease, either hyperthyroidism or ophthalmopathy (not recorded which).

The gene calls are TRBV5-1 and TRBJ1-2; D not certain. V was cut by 2 bases and J by 13 bases, with 15 bases left in between. Looked up from germline, CDR1 is SGHRS and CDR2 is YFSETQ. CDR3 length: 12 amino acids. CDR3: CASSLGRSVGTF. The CDR3 DNA is TGCGCCAGCAGCTTAGGGCGGTCCGTTGGCACCTTC.

The chain has TRBV2 and TRBJ1-4; 8 positions agree with TRBD1. CDR1 and CDR2 (germline): SNHLY, FYNNEI. Trimming cost V 8 bases and J 8 bases; bases outside gene matches: 7. This CDR3 contains 13 residues. CDR3 in DNA: TGTGCCAGCGCACAGGGGGGAGACGAAAAACTGTTTTTT. Translated: CASAQGGDEKLFF.

The sample holds many counts of this clonotype. The rearrangement joins TRBV28 to TRBJ2-7; D is possibly TRBD2 (5 bases). The CDR3 runs to 14 residues. V lost 8 bases to trimming and J lost 1 base, with 15 bases between them. Germline V CDR1 and CDR2: MDHEN, SYDVKM. The CDR3 is CASRLDGKSYEQYF. The DNA for the CDR3 is TGTGCCAGCCGACTGGACGGGAAATCCTACGAGCAGTACTTC.

This clonotype was detected many times. The chain is built from TRBV9 and TRBJ2-3; no clear D. CDR1 SGDLS and CDR2 YYNGEE come from the germline V gene. This CDR3 contains 13 residues. V was cut by 0 bases and J by 5 bases, with 7 bases left in between. This CDR3 reads CASSVAAQDTQYF. CDR3 coding DNA: TGTGCCAGCAGCGTAGCAGCCCAAGATACGCAGTATTTT.

V is TRBV2 and J is TRBJ1-4, with a tentative D call TRBD1 (6 bases). V dropped 7 bases and J dropped 14 bases, with 11 bases sitting between them. Germline V gene data show CDR1 as SNHLY and CDR2 as FYNNEI. This CDR3 contains 10 residues. For the CDR3, the DNA is TGTGCCAGCATGGTGGGACATCTGTTTTTT. Its protein is CASMVGHLFF. Full variable domain (rest looked up from reference TRBV2 and TRBJ1-4): EPEVTQTPSHQVTQMGQEVILRCVPISNHLYFYWYRQILGQKVEFLVSFYNNEISEKSEIFDDQFSVERPDGSNFTLKIRSTKLEDSAMYFCASMVGHLFFGSGTQLSVL.

CDR3 loop: CSAAADRSNYGYTF. CDR3 nucleotides: TGCAGTGCCGCCGCGGACAGATCTAACTATGGCTACACCTTC. The chain is built from TRBV20-1 and TRBJ1-2; TRBD1 might be the D (6 bases). With 6 bases removed from V and 0 bases from J, the gap between germline ends came to 14 bases. Germline CDR1 DFQATT, CDR2 SNEGSKA (reference sequence). The CDR3 has 14 amino acids.

This clonotype occurred a few times. J is TRBJ1-2 and V is TRBV25-1; D ambiguous. This CDR3 is built from 14 residues. Germline V gene data show CDR1 as MGHDK and CDR2 as SYGVNS. Trimming shortened V by 6 bases and J by 4 bases, and 15 bases separated the two germline ends. CDR3 bases: TGTGCCAGCAGGCCCGGAAACGTACTCTATGGCTACACCTTC. Translating gives CASRPGNVLYGYTF.

This clonotype was observed a handful of times. This rearrangement joins TRBV29-1 to TRBJ2-3; no reliable D call. In germline, CDR1 is SQVTM, CDR2 ANQGSEA. V was pared by 4 bases and J by 5 bases, with 13 bases between. The CDR3 contains 13 residues. The CDR3 sequence: CSVVASLGDTQYF. In DNA form, the CDR3 reads TGCAGCGTTGTCGCCTCTCTAGGAGATACGCAGTATTTT.

There are a few counts of this clonotype. The chain employs TRBV10-3 and TRBJ1-1, with D possibly matching TRBD1 (6 bases). The CDR3 covers 14 residues. Looked up from germline, CDR1 is ENHRY and CDR2 is SYGVKD. The V end lost 6 bases, the J end lost 0 bases, and 11 bases lay between the germline ends. CDR3 nucleotide sequence: TGTGCCATCAGCGGACAGATCATGAACACTGAAGCTTTCTTT. Protein sequence: CAISGQIMNTEAFF.